One and the same sample provided the 13 T cell receptor beta chains below, sequenced in a study of blood T cell repertoires in COVID-19. Sequenced by immunoSEQ multiplex PCR; TCRdb stores in-frame clones only, minus some. The profile shows about 130,000 clones, approximately 74% of them singletons. Input material: peripheral blood. The origin of the receptors is a woman between 65 and 79 years old with acute or convalescent COVID-19.

The rearrangement links TRBV13 to TRBJ2-3, with D tentatively TRBD2 (5 bases). Germline-derived CDR1 and CDR2 are PRHDT and FYEKMQ (reference sequence). With 4 bases removed from V and 2 bases from J, the gap between germline ends came to 16 bases. There are 16 residues in the CDR3. The CDR3 DNA follows: TGTGCCAGCAGCTCCCACCTGACGGGATACACAGATACGCAGTATTTT. Translated: CASSSHLTGYTDTQYF. The entire variable domain, with the rest obtained from reference TRBV13 and TRBJ2-3, is as follows: AAGVIQSPRHLIKEKRETATLKCYPIPRHDTVYWYQQGPGQDPQFLISFYEKMQSDKGSIPDRFSAQQFSDYHSELNMSSLELGDSALYFCASSSHLTGYTDTQYFGPGTRLTVL.

This chain links TRBV2 with TRBJ1-2; maybe TRBD1 (5 bases). The V end was cut by 6 bases, the J end by 3 bases, with 11 bases between. The CDR3 sequence is 13 residues long. Germline V gene data show CDR1 as SNHLY and CDR2 as FYNNEI. CDR3 sequence reads: CASRATRDYGYTF. As DNA, the CDR3 is TGTGCCAGCAGGGCCACCAGGGACTATGGCTACACCTTC.

The CDR3: CASSSLTGDTIYF. In DNA form, the CDR3 reads TGTGCCAGCAGCTCGCTAACAGGAGACACCATATATTTT. The V and J genes are TRBV7-9 and TRBJ1-3; tentatively, D is TRBD1 (5 bases). V shed 4 bases and J shed 8 bases, with 12 bases lying between them. From germline, CDR1 is SEHNR and CDR2 FQNEAQ (reference sequence). The CDR3 covers 13 residues.

The chain couples TRBV6-1 to TRBJ2-1, with TRBD2 matching over 9 bases. Germline values: CDR1 MNHNS, CDR2 SASEGT. The CDR3 totals 16 residues. V shed 4 bases, J shed 3 bases, and the junction held 7 bases outside the gene matches. DNA for the CDR3: TGTGCCAGCAGTGTCCATAGCGGGAGTAGCTACAATGAGCAGTTCTTC. Translation: CASSVHSGSSYNEQFF.

The count of this clone is one. This chain connects TRBV5-1 to TRBJ1-2; 7 bases fit TRBD1. Germline CDR1 is SGHRS and CDR2 is YFSETQ. The V segment lost 4 bases and the J segment 4 bases; nucleotides outside the gene matches: 10. The CDR3 totals 15 residues. For the CDR3, the DNA is TGCGCCAGCAGCATTGGACAGCAGGGGGGCTATGGCTACACCTTC. Amino acid sequence: CASSIGQQGGYGYTF.

The chain is built from TRBV2 and TRBJ2-5; TRBD2 is a possible D gene (6 bases). CDR1 and CDR2 from the germline V gene are SNHLY and FYNNEI. The length of the CDR3 is 14 residues. The germline V and J ends were trimmed by 8 bases and 7 bases, with 20 bases remaining between them. The CDR3 region is CASHAGSGVGTQYF. Here the CDR3 DNA reads TGTGCCAGCCACGCCGGGAGTGGGGTAGGGACCCAGTACTTC.

The CDR3 nucleotides read TGTGCCAGCAGTGGACTAGCGGGAGGTGGTGAGCAGTTCTTC. Translating gives CASSGLAGGGEQFF. The chain uses TRBV2 and TRBJ2-1, with TRBD2 identical over 13 bases. The CDR3 sequence is 14 residues long. With V trimmed by 4 bases and J by 9 bases, 3 bases remained unmatched. The V gene's germline CDR1 is SNHLY and CDR2 FYNNEI.

The chain joins TRBV28 to TRBJ2-7; 7 nucleotides agree with TRBD1. The germline V gene has CDR1 MDHEN and CDR2 SYDVKM. The CDR3 spans 16 residues. V trimming: 4 bases; J trimming: 0 bases; junction bases outside the gene matches: 9. Here the CDR3 reads CASSSLRDSSSYEQYF. In nucleotides, the CDR3 is TGTGCCAGCAGTTCATTGAGGGACAGTAGCTCCTACGAGCAGTACTTC.

This clone showed up many times. The gene calls are TRBV5-1 and TRBJ2-1; 7 bases are shared with TRBD1. The CDR3 runs 14 residues. Unmatched junction bases numbered 6, after V lost 4 bases and J lost 5 bases. CDR1 SGHRS and CDR2 YFSETQ come from the germline V gene. As DNA, the CDR3 is TGCGCCAGCAGCAGAGGACAGGTCGACAATGAGCAGTTCTTC. It is translated as CASSRGQVDNEQFF.

The rearrangement joins TRBV9 to TRBJ2-5; 15 nucleotides align to TRBD2. The CDR3 loop spans 18 amino acids. The junction had 10 bases not matched to a gene; V was cut back by 5 bases and J by 2 bases. CDR1 is SGDLS, CDR2 YYNGEE, per germline. This CDR3 reads CASSVGTSGRSRQETQYF. In DNA, the CDR3 is TGTGCCAGCAGTGTTGGGACTAGCGGGAGGTCTCGGCAAGAGACCCAGTACTTC.

The V and J genes are TRBV5-4 and TRBJ2-2; tentative D call: TRBD2 (6 bases). The CDR3 extends over 15 amino acids. Trimming left V 2 bases short and J 5 bases short, with 13 bases between. Germline CDR1 is SGHNT and CDR2 is YYREEE (reference sequence). For the CDR3, the DNA is TGTGCCAGCAGCTTAATCGGGAGTACGACCGGGGAGCTGTTTTTT. Protein sequence: CASSLIGSTTGELFF.

The genes are TRBV10-3 and TRBJ2-7; D call uncertain. Trimming cost V 10 bases and J 3 bases, with 16 bases left between them. CDR3 size: 13 residues. CDR1 is ENHRY and CDR2 is SYGVKD in the germline V gene. In DNA, the CDR3 is TGTGCCACCCGTGCAGAATTAAGCTACGAGCAGTACTTC. This sequence encodes CATRAELSYEQYF.

The gene calls are TRBV18 and TRBJ2-2, with 9 bases lining up with TRBD2. Germline CDR1 and CDR2: KGHSH and LQKENI. The CDR3 is 16 amino acids. Germline trimming cut 2 bases from V and 2 bases from J; bases unmatched to any gene: 3. The CDR3 coding sequence is TGTGCCAGCTCACCATATAGCGGGGGTAACACCGGGGAGCTGTTTTTT. It specifies CASSPYSGGNTGELFF.